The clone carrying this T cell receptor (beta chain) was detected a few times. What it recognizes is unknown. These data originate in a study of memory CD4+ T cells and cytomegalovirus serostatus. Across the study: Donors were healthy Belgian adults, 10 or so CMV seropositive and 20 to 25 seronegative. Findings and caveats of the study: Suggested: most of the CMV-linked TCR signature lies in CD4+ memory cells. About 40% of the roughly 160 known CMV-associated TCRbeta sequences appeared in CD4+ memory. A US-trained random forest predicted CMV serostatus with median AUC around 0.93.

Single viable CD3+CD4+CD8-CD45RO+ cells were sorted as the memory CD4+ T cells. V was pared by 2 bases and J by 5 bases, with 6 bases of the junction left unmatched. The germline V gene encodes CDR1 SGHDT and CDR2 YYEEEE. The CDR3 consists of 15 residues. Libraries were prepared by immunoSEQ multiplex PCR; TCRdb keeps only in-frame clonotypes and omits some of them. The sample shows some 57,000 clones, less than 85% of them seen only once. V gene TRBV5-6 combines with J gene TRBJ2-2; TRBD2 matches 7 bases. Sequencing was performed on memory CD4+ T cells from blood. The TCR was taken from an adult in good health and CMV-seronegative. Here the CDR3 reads CASSLIPSGTGELFF. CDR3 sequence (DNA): TGTGCCAGCAGCTTAATCCCTAGCGGTACCGGGGAGCTGTTTTTT.